These T cell receptor beta chains were read from a single sample in a study of blood T cells in healthy people across ages. Each CDR3 protein gets one entry after TCRdb re-called the 5' RACE reads with MiXCR. In the table there are 600,000 to 850,000 distinct CDR3 sequences, more than 20% of which are singletons. These data were likewise used in another study, on T cells of mothers and their children.

The sequencing sample was made of blood. All receptors come from a boy aged 10-17 years in good health. Both conserved end residues are part of each CDR3. Each record gives: clone size, D gene, V gene, J gene, CDR3 DNA, CDR3 protein. D genes are given only for firm matches. Only some rows state a clone size, as once, few, many or a class for expanded clones.

size: few
D: NA
V: TRBV4-3
J: TRBJ2-5
DNA: TGCGCCAGCAGCCAAGACAGCGGTAACGGAAAGACCCAGTACTTC
CDR3: CASSQDSGNGKTQYF

size: NA
D: NA
V: TRBV7-2
J: TRBJ1-5
DNA: TGTGCCAGCAGCTTGGAGCTAAATCAGCCCCAGCATTTT
CDR3: CASSLELNQPQHF

size: NA
D: NA
V: TRBV7-3
J: TRBJ2-3
DNA: TGTGCCAGCAGCTTAACGTGGGGTTTAGGGACAGATACGCAGTATTTT
CDR3: CASSLTWGLGTDTQYF

size: NA
D: TRBD2
V: TRBV7-2
J: TRBJ2-7
DNA: TGTGCCAGCAGCTTAGGTCTAGCGGGAGGCGGGGACGAGCAGTACTTC
CDR3: CASSLGLAGGGDEQYF

size: NA
D: NA
V: TRBV6-6
J: TRBJ1-1
DNA: TGTGCCAGCAGTTACTTGGAGGGGAGGGACACTGAAGCTTTCTTT
CDR3: CASSYLEGRDTEAFF

size: NA
D: NA
V: TRBV27
J: TRBJ2-7
DNA: TGTGCCAGCAGTTCCCCTGGACAGATCTACGAGCAGTACTTC
CDR3: CASSSPGQIYEQYF

size: few
D: NA
V: TRBV7-8
J: TRBJ1-1
DNA: TGTGCCAGCATCCCCCCCCGTTCAGGGGCCACTGAAGCTTTCTTT
CDR3: CASIPPRSGATEAFF

size: NA
D: TRBD1
V: TRBV6-1
J: TRBJ1-2
DNA: TGTGCCAGCAATGAAGAGCCCGACAGGGGCGGGTACTATGGCTACACCTTC
CDR3: CASNEEPDRGGYYGYTF

size: few
D: TRBD2
V: TRBV4-3
J: TRBJ2-1
DNA: TGCGCCAGCAGCCAAGAGGCGGGGGGCCCGTTCGATGAGCAGTTCTTC
CDR3: CASSQEAGGPFDEQFF

size: NA
D: NA
V: TRBV10-3
J: TRBJ1-2
DNA: TGTGCCATCAGGCCCGGGACGGATAACTATGGCTACACCTTC
CDR3: CAIRPGTDNYGYTF

size: NA
D: NA
V: TRBV14
J: TRBJ2-1
DNA: TGTGCCAGCACCCCGGACTTGTACAATGAGCAGTTCTTC
CDR3: CASTPDLYNEQFF

size: NA
D: NA
V: TRBV29-1
J: TRBJ1-1
DNA: TGCAGCGTACGGGATATCCGGTGGGAAGCTTTCTTT
CDR3: CSVRDIRWEAFF

size: NA
D: TRBD1
V: TRBV10-3
J: TRBJ1-4
DNA: TGTGCCATCAGTGATTACTTCGGGACAGCTAATGAAAAACTGTTTTTT
CDR3: CAISDYFGTANEKLFF

size: NA
D: TRBD1
V: TRBV12-3/TRBV12-4
J: TRBJ1-1
DNA: TGTGCCAGCAGTCCCTACCCTTTTCCAGGGGGCACTGAAGCTTTCTTT
CDR3: CASSPYPFPGGTEAFF

size: NA
D: NA
V: TRBV5-1
J: TRBJ2-5
DNA: TGCGCCAGCAGCTTGGACGCAGATCTAGGAATCGGTGAGGAGACCCAGTACTTC
CDR3: CASSLDADLGIGEETQYF

size: few
D: NA
V: TRBV9
J: TRBJ2-5
DNA: TGTGCCAGCAGCGTCGGTCGAGGGGAGACCCAGTACTTC
CDR3: CASSVGRGETQYF

size: NA
D: NA
V: TRBV28
J: TRBJ1-4
DNA: TGTGCCAGCAGTTTAATGCTCCTAGGGCCCGAAAAACTGTTTTTT
CDR3: CASSLMLLGPEKLFF

size: NA
D: NA
V: TRBV20-1
J: TRBJ1-6
DNA: TGCAGTGCTAGATCCGCGCGGGGGGATTCACCCCTCCACTTT
CDR3: CSARSARGDSPLHF

size: few
D: NA
V: TRBV5-1
J: TRBJ2-7
DNA: TGCGCCAGCAGCTTGTCGACAGGATCAACCTACGAGCAGTACTTC
CDR3: CASSLSTGSTYEQYF

size: NA
D: NA
V: TRBV10-3
J: TRBJ2-5
DNA: TGTGCCATCAGTGCGACCAGGGACTCCCAAGAGACCCAGTACTTC
CDR3: CAISATRDSQETQYF

size: few
D: NA
V: TRBV4-3
J: TRBJ2-7
DNA: TGCGCCAGCAGCCAAGAAAATGCGGGGAGCTACGAGCAGTACTTC
CDR3: CASSQENAGSYEQYF

size: NA
D: NA
V: TRBV5-1
J: TRBJ2-7
DNA: TGCGCCAGCAGCTTGTCGGGGGGGACAGGGATCTACGAGCAGTACTTC
CDR3: CASSLSGGTGIYEQYF

size: NA
D: TRBD1
V: TRBV12-3/TRBV12-4
J: TRBJ2-5
DNA: TGTGCCAGCACCGACAGGGGGACCCAGTACTTC
CDR3: CASTDRGTQYF

size: once
D: NA
V: TRBV7-9
J: TRBJ2-2
DNA: TGTGCCAGCAGCTTAGCGGGAGTTTACATCGGGGAGCTGTTTTTT
CDR3: CASSLAGVYIGELFF

size: NA
D: NA
V: TRBV15
J: TRBJ2-3
DNA: TGTGCCACCAGCAAAACCAGACAGGGAGGACAAAGTCTAGGTACGCAGTATTTT
CDR3: CATSKTRQGGQSLGTQYF

size: NA
D: TRBD1
V: TRBV9
J: TRBJ2-2
DNA: TGTGCCAGCAGCGTAAGTCGGACAGGGAACACCGGGGAGCTGTTTTTT
CDR3: CASSVSRTGNTGELFF

size: few
D: NA
V: TRBV20-1
J: TRBJ2-3
DNA: TGCAGTGCTAGAGCGGCTAGCGAGAGCACAGATACGCAGTATTTT
CDR3: CSARAASESTDTQYF

size: NA
D: NA
V: TRBV29-1
J: TRBJ1-4
DNA: TGCAGCGTCAAGGGGCGGCTTAATGAAAAACTGTTTTTT
CDR3: CSVKGRLNEKLFF

size: few
D: NA
V: TRBV24-1
J: TRBJ1-2
DNA: TGTGCCACCAGTGAACAGGGCTATGGCTACACCTTC
CDR3: CATSEQGYGYTF

size: few
D: NA
V: TRBV6-5
J: TRBJ2-5
DNA: TGTGCCAGCAGTTACTCGGGGGGCACCCAAGAGACCCAGTACTTC
CDR3: CASSYSGGTQETQYF

size: NA
D: TRBD2
V: TRBV28
J: TRBJ2-1
DNA: TGTGCCAGCAGCCCTTATCTCGGGGGGAATGAGCAGTTCTTC
CDR3: CASSPYLGGNEQFF

size: few
D: NA
V: TRBV9
J: TRBJ2-7
DNA: TGCGCCAGCAGCGTAGGTCCGGGATCGACCTACGAGCAGTACTTC
CDR3: CASSVGPGSTYEQYF

size: few
D: NA
V: TRBV30
J: TRBJ2-1
DNA: TGTGCCTGGAGTGTACGCGAGAGCTCCTACAATGAGCAGTTCTTC
CDR3: CAWSVRESSYNEQFF

size: NA
D: NA
V: TRBV20-1
J: TRBJ2-6
DNA: TGCAGTGCTAGATCCGGTCAGCGGGCAAGCTCTGGGGCCAACGTCCTGACTTTC
CDR3: CSARSGQRASSGANVLTF

size: NA
D: NA
V: TRBV4-3
J: TRBJ1-1
DNA: TGCGCCAGCAGCCAAGATCAGGGCCTGAACACTGAAGCTTTCTTT
CDR3: CASSQDQGLNTEAFF

size: few
D: NA
V: TRBV6-5
J: TRBJ1-2
DNA: TGTGCCAGCAGGTTCCGGGGGGATGGCTACACCTTC
CDR3: CASRFRGDGYTF

size: NA
D: TRBD1
V: TRBV29-1
J: TRBJ2-5
DNA: TGCAGCGCTACGGACAGGGGACAAGAGACCCAGTACTTC
CDR3: CSATDRGQETQYF

size: NA
D: TRBD1
V: TRBV5-6
J: TRBJ2-1
DNA: TGTGCCAGCAGCGGGACAGGGATGGCCTACAATGAGCAGTTCTTC
CDR3: CASSGTGMAYNEQFF

size: NA
D: TRBD1
V: TRBV7-3
J: TRBJ2-3
DNA: TGTGCCAGCAGCTTGCTGGGACAGGCCTCAAACACAGATACGCAGTATTTT
CDR3: CASSLLGQASNTDTQYF

size: NA
D: TRBD2
V: TRBV10-3
J: TRBJ2-5
DNA: TGTGCCATCAGTGGGTCCAGCGGGATAAAAGAGACCCAGTACTTC
CDR3: CAISGSSGIKETQYF

size: NA
D: TRBD1
V: TRBV7-2
J: TRBJ1-3
DNA: TGTGCCAGCAGCTTGGGACAGGCCAGCTCCGGAAACACCATATATTTT
CDR3: CASSLGQASSGNTIYF

size: NA
D: NA
V: TRBV6-2/TRBV6-3
J: TRBJ2-1
DNA: TGTGCCAGCAGTTACTCTTCCCCCAATGAGCAGTTCTTC
CDR3: CASSYSSPNEQFF

size: NA
D: NA
V: TRBV20-1
J: TRBJ2-6
DNA: TGCAGTGCTTACTCTGGGGCCAACGTCCTGACTTTC
CDR3: CSAYSGANVLTF

size: few
D: TRBD1
V: TRBV4-3
J: TRBJ2-7
DNA: TGCGCCAGCAGCCAAGATGCGGGGACAGGGGGCGACGAGCAGTACTTC
CDR3: CASSQDAGTGGDEQYF

size: NA
D: NA
V: TRBV12-3/TRBV12-4
J: TRBJ2-3
DNA: TGTTCAACGGGCAGTCCCACAGATACGCAGTATTTT
CDR3: CSTGSPTDTQYF

size: few
D: TRBD1
V: TRBV12-3/TRBV12-4
J: TRBJ2-1
DNA: TGTGCCAGCAGCCTGACAGGGGAATCCTACAATGAGCAGTTCTTC
CDR3: CASSLTGESYNEQFF

size: few
D: TRBD2
V: TRBV5-1
J: TRBJ2-7
DNA: TGCGCCAGCAGCTTGGAGGACGGGGGGAGTCACGAGCAGTACTTC
CDR3: CASSLEDGGSHEQYF

size: NA
D: NA
V: TRBV20-1
J: TRBJ2-3
DNA: TGCAGTGCCACGGGGGGCCTTCGCACAGATACGCAGTATTTT
CDR3: CSATGGLRTDTQYF

size: few
D: NA
V: TRBV27
J: TRBJ1-5
DNA: TGTGCCAGCAGTTTAGCAGTTAGCAATCAGCCCCAGCATTTT
CDR3: CASSLAVSNQPQHF

size: NA
D: NA
V: TRBV3-1
J: TRBJ2-1
DNA: TGTGTCAGCAGTATTGGGTCGAGCTACTACAATGAGCAGTTCTTC
CDR3: CVSSIGSSYYNEQFF

size: NA
D: NA
V: TRBV6-5
J: TRBJ1-1
DNA: TGTGCCAGCAGTTACGGGGGCGCCAGGGTGGGGAACACTGAAGCTTTCTTT
CDR3: CASSYGGARVGNTEAFF

size: NA
D: NA
V: TRBV4-2
J: TRBJ2-2
DNA: TGTGCCAGCAGCCTTAAACAACTCAACACCGGGGAGCTGTTTTTT
CDR3: CASSLKQLNTGELFF

size: NA
D: TRBD2
V: TRBV2
J: TRBJ2-7
DNA: TGTGCCAGCAGTGAAACGACTAGCGGGCGATACGAGCAGTACTTC
CDR3: CASSETTSGRYEQYF

size: NA
D: NA
V: TRBV10-3
J: TRBJ1-3
DNA: TGTGCCATCAAACCGGGGATCTCTGGAAACACCATATATTTT
CDR3: CAIKPGISGNTIYF